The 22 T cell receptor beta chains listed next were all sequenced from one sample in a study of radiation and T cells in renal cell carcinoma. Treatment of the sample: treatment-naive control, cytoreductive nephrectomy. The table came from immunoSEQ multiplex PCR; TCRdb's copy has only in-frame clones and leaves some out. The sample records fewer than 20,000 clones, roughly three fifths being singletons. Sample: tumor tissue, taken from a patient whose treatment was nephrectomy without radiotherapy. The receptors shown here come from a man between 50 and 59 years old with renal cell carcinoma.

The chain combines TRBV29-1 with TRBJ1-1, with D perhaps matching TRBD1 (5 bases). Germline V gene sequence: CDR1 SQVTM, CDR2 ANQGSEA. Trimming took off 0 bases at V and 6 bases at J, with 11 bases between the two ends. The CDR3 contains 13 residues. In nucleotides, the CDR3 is TGCAGCGTTGAAGAACCGAGGGGTGCTGAAGCTTTCTTT. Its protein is CSVEEPRGAEAFF.

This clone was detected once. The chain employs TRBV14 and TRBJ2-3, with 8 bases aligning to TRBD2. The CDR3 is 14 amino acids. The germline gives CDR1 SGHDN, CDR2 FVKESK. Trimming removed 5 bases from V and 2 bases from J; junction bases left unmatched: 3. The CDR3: CASSLAGFTDTQYF. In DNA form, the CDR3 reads TGTGCCAGCAGCTTAGCGGGGTTCACAGATACGCAGTATTTT.

This CDR3 is CASSYEENTEAFF. As DNA, the CDR3 is TGTGCCAGCAGTTACGAGGAGAACACTGAAGCTTTCTTT. The V gene is TRBV6-6, the J gene TRBJ1-1; D is uncertain. Trimming removed 2 bases from V and 1 base from J, with 5 bases in between. Per the germline V gene, CDR1 is MNHNY and CDR2 is SVGAGI (reference sequence). The CDR3 is made up of 13 amino acids.

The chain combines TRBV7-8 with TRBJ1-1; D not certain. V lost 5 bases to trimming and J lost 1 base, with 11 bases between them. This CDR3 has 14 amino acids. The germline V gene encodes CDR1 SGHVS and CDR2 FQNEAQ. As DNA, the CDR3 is TGTGCCAGCAGCGTCACAAAAGAGAACACTGAAGCTTTCTTT. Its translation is CASSVTKENTEAFF. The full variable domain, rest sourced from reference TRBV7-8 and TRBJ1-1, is GAGVSQSPRYKVAKRGQDVALRCDPISGHVSLFWYQQALGQGPEFLTYFQNEAQLDKSGLPSDRFFAERPEGSVSTLKIQRTQQEDSAVYLCASSVTKENTEAFFGQGTRLTVV.

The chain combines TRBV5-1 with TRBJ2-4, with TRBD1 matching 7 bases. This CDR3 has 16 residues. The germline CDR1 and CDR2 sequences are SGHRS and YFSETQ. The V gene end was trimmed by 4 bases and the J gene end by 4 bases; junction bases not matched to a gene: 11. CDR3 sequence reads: CASSPWDSGTKNIQYF. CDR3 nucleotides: TGCGCCAGCAGCCCCTGGGACAGTGGTACAAAAAACATTCAGTACTTC.

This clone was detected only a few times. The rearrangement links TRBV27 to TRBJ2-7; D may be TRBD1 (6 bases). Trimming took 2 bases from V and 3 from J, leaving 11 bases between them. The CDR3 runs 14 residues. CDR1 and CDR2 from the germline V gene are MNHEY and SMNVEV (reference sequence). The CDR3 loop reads CASSLGTPNYEQYF. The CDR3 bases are TGTGCCAGCAGTTTAGGGACACCTAACTACGAGCAGTACTTC.

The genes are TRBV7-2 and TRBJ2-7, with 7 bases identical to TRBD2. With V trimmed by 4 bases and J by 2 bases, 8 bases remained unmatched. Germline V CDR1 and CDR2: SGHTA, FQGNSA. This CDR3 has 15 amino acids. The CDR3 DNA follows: TGTGCCAGCAGCTCAAGGAGCGGGATACCCTACGAGCAGTACTTC. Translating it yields CASSSRSGIPYEQYF.

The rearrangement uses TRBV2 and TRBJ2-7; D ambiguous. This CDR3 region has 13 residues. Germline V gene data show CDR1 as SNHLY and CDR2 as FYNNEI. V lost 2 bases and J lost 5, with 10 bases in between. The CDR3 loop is CASSELGIHEQYF. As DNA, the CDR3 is TGTGCCAGCAGTGAATTGGGCATCCACGAGCAGTACTTC.

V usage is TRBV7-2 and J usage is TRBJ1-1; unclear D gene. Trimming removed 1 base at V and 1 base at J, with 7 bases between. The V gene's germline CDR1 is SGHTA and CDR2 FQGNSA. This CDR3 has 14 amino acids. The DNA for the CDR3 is TGTGCCAGCAGCTTAGTCTCAGGGAACACTGAAGCTTTCTTT. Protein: CASSLVSGNTEAFF.

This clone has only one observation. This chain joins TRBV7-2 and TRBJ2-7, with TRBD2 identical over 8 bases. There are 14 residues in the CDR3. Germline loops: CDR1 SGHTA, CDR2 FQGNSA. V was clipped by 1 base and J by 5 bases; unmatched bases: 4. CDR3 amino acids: CASSLGTSIHEQYF. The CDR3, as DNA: TGTGCCAGCAGCTTAGGGACTAGCATCCACGAGCAGTACTTC.

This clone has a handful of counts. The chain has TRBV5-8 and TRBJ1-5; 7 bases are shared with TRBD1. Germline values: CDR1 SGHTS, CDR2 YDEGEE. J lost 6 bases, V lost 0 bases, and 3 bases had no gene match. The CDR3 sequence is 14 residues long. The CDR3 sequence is CASSLDRGAQPQHF. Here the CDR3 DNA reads TGTGCCAGCAGCTTGGACAGGGGAGCTCAGCCCCAGCATTTT.

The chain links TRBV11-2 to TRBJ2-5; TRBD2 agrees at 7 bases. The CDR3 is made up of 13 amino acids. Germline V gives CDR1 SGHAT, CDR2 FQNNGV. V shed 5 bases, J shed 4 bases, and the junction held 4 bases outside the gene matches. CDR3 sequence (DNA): TGTGCCAGCAGCCGGGAGGACGGAGAGACCCAGTACTTC. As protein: CASSREDGETQYF.

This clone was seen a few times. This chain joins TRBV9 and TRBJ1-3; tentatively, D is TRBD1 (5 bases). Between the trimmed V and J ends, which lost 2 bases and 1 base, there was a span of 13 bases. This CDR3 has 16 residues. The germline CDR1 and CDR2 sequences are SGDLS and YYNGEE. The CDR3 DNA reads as TGTGCCAGCAGCGTGAGCCAGGGACCTTCTGGAAACACCATATATTTT. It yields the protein CASSVSQGPSGNTIYF. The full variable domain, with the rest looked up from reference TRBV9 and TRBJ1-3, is DSGVTQTPKHLITATGQRVTLRCSPRSGDLSVYWYQQSLDQGLQFLIQYYNGEERAKGNILERFSAQQFPDLHSELNLSSLELGDSALYFCASSVSQGPSGNTIYFGEGSWLTVV.

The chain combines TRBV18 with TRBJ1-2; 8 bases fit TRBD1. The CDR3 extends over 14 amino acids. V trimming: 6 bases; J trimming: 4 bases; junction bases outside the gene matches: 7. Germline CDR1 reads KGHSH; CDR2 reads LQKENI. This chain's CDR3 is CASSLQGDSYGYTF. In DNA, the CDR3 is TGTGCCAGCTCGCTACAGGGGGATAGCTATGGCTACACCTTC. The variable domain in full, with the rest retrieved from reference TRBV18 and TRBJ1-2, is NAGVMQNPRHLVRRRGQEARLRCSPMKGHSHVYWYRQLPEEGLKFMVYLQKENIIDESGMPKERFSAEFPKEGPSILRIQQVVRGDSAAYFCASSLQGDSYGYTFGSGTRLTVV.

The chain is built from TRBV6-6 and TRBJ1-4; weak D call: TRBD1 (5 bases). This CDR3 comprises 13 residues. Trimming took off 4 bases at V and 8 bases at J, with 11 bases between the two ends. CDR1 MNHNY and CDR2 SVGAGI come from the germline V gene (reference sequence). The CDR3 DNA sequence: TGTGCCAGCAGTTCGGGGGTAGGGGAAAAACTGTTTTTT. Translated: CASSSGVGEKLFF.

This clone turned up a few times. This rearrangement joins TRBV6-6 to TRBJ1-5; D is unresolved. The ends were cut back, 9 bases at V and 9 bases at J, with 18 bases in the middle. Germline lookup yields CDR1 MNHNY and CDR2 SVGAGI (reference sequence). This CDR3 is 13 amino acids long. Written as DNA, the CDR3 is TGTGCCAGTGGGGATCGGGGTCGAAGGCCCCAGCATTTT. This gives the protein CASGDRGRRPQHF.

CDR3 nucleotides: TGTGCCAGCAGCGTCGGGCAGGGAGGAAGGGAGACCCAGTACTTC. It is translated as CASSVGQGGRETQYF. The J gene is TRBJ2-5, the V gene TRBV6-5; tentative D call: TRBD2 (6 bases). Germline-derived CDR1 and CDR2 are MNHEY and SVGAGI. Trimming removed 6 bases at V and 5 bases at J, with 19 bases between. The CDR3 runs to 15 residues.

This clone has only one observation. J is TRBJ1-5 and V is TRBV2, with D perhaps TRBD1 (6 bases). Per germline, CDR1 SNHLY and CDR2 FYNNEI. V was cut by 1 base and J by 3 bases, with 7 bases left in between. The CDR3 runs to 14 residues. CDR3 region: CASSEDRVNQPQHF. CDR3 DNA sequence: TGTGCCAGCAGTGAAGACAGGGTCAATCAGCCCCAGCATTTT. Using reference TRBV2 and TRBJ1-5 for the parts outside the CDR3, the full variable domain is EPEVTQTPSHQVTQMGQEVILRCVPISNHLYFYWYRQILGQKVEFLVSFYNNEISEKSEIFDDQFSVERPDGSNFTLKIRSTKLEDSAMYFCASSEDRVNQPQHFGDGTRLSIL.

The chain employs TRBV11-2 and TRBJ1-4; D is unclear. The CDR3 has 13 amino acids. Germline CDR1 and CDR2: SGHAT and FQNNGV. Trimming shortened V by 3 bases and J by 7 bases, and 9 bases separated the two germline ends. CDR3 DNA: TGTGCCAGCAGCTTGACGATGAGTGAAAAACTGTTTTTT. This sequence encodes CASSLTMSEKLFF.

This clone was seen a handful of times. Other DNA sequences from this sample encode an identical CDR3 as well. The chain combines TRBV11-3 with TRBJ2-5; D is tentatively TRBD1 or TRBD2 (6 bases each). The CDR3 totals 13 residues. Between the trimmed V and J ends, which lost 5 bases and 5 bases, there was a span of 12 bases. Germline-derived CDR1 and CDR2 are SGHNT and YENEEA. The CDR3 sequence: CASSLRGQETQYF. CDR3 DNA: TGTGCCAGCAGCCTCCGGGGGCAGGAGACCCAGTACTTC. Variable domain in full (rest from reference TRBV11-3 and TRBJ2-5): EAGVVQSPRYKIIEKKQPVAFWCNPISGHNTLYWYLQNLGQGPELLIRYENEEAVDDSQLPKDRFSAERLKGVDSTLKIQPAELGDSAVYLCASSLRGQETQYFGPGTRLLVL.

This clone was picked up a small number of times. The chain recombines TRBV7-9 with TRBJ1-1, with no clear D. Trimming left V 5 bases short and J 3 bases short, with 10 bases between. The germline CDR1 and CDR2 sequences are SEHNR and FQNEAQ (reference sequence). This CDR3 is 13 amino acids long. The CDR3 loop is CASSGRQYTEAFF. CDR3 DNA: TGTGCCAGCAGCGGGCGGCAGTACACTGAAGCTTTCTTT.

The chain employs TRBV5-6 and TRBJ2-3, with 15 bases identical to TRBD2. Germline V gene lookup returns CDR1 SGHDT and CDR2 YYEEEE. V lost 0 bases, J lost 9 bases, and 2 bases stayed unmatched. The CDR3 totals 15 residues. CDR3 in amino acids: CASSLEGTSGGTQYF. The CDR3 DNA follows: TGTGCCAGCAGCTTGGAAGGGACTAGCGGGGGGACGCAGTATTTT. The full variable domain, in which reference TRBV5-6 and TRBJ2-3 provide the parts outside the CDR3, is DAGVTQSPTHLIKTRGQQVTLRCSPKSGHDTVSWYQQALGQGPQFIFQYYEEEERQRGNFPDRFSGHQFPNYSSELNVNALLLGDSALYLCASSLEGTSGGTQYFGPGTRLTVL.